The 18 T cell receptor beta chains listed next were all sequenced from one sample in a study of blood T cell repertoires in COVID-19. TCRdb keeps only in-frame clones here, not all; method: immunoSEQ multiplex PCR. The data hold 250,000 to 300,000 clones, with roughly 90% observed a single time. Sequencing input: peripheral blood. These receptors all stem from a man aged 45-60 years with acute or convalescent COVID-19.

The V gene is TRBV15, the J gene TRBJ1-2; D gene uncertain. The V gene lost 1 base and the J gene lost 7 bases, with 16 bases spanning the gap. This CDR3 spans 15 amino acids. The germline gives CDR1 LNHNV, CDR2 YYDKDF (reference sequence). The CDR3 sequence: CATSRGGGGRGGYTF. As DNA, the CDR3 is TGTGCCACCAGCAGAGGCGGCGGCGGGCGGGGTGGCTACACCTTC.

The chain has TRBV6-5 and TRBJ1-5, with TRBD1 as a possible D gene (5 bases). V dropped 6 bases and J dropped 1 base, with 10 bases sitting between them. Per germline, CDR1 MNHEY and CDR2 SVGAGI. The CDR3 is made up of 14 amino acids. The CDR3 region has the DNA TGTGCCAGCAGGTCCTCAGGGAGCAATCAGCCCCAGCATTTT. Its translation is CASRSSGSNQPQHF.

The CDR3 protein is CSGLSGGNTIYF. The CDR3, as DNA: TGCAGCGGTCTATCGGGTGGAAACACCATATATTTT. This chain links TRBV29-1 with TRBJ1-3; D call uncertain. Germline lookup yields CDR1 SQVTM and CDR2 ANQGSEA. CDR3 size: 12 residues. V shed 7 bases and J shed 3 bases, with 10 bases lying between them.

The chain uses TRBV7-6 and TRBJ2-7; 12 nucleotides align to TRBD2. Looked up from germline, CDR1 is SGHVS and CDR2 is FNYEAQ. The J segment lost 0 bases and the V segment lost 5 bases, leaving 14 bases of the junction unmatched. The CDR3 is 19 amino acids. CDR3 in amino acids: CASSPQTSGGPLSSYEQYF. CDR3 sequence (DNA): TGTGCCAGCAGCCCCCAAACTAGCGGGGGGCCTCTTAGCTCCTACGAGCAGTACTTC. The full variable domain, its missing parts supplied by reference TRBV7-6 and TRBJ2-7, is GAGVSQSPRYKVTKRGQDVALRCDPISGHVSLYWYRQALGQGPEFLTYFNYEAQQDKSGLPNDRFSAERPEGSISTLTIQRTEQRDSAMYRCASSPQTSGGPLSSYEQYFGPGTRLTVT.

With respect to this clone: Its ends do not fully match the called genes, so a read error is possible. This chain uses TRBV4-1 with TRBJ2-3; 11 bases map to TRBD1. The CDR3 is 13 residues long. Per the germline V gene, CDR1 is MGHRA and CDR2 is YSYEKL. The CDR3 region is CASSQGPGQGELF. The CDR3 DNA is TGCGCCAGCAGCCAAGGCCCGGGACAGGGGGAGCTTTTT.

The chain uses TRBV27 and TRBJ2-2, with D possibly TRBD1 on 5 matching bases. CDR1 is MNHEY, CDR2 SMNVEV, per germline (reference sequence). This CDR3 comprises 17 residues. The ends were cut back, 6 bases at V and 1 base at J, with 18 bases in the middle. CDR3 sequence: CASSPWGWQGNTGELFF. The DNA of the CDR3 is TGTGCCAGCAGCCCCTGGGGTTGGCAGGGGAACACCGGGGAGCTGTTTTTT.

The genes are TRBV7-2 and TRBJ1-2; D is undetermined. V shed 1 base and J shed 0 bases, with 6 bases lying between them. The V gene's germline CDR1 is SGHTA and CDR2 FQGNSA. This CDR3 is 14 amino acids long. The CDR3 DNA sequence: TGTGCCAGCAGCTTAGTTCCAGCTAACTATGGCTACACCTTC. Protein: CASSLVPANYGYTF.

This CDR3 is CASSYSAQETQYF. The CDR3 DNA reads TGTGCCAGCAGTTACTCAGCCCAAGAGACCCAGTACTTC. The rearrangement links TRBV6-5 to TRBJ2-5; D gene unclear. The length of the CDR3 is 13 residues. The germline CDR1 and CDR2 sequences are MNHEY and SVGAGI. Between the trimmed V and J ends, which lost 0 bases and 1 base, there was a span of 3 bases.

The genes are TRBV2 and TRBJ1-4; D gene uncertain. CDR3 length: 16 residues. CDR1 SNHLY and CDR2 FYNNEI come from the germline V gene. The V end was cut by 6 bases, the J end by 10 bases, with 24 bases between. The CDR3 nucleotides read TGTGCCAGCAGCGATCTCTCTTCCCCCAGAGGCGGAAAACTGTTTTTT. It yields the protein CASSDLSSPRGGKLFF.

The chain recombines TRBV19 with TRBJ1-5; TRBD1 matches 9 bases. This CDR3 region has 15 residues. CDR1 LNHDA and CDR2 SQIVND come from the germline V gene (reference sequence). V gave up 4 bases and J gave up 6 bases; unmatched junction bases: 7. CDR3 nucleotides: TGTGCCAGTAGTACCCGGACAGGGGACGGTCAGCCCCAGCATTTT. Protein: CASSTRTGDGQPQHF. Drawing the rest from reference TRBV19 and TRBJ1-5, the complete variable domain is DGGITQSPKYLFRKEGQNVTLSCEQNLNHDAMYWYRQDPGQGLRLIYYSQIVNDFQKGDIAEGYSVSREKKESFPLTVTSAQKNPTAFYLCASSTRTGDGQPQHFGDGTRLSIL.

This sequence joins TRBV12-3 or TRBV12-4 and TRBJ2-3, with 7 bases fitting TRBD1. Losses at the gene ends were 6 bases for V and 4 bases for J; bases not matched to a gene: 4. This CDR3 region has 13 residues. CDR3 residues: CASSLQGADTQYF. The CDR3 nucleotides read TGTGCCAGCAGCCTCCAGGGGGCAGATACGCAGTATTTT.

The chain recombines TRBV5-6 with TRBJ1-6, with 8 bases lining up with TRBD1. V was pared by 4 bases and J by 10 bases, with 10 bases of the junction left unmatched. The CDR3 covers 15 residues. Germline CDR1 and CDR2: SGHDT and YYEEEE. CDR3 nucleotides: TGTGCCAGCAGCCCACCGACAGGGGACCGATCACCCCTCCACTTT. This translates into CASSPPTGDRSPLHF.

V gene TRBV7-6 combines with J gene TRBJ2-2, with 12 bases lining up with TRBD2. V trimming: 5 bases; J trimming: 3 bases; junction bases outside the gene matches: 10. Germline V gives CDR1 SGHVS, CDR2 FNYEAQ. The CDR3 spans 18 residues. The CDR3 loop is CASSPGLAGWEDTGELFF. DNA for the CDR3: TGTGCCAGCAGCCCGGGACTAGCGGGTTGGGAAGACACCGGGGAGCTGTTTTTT.

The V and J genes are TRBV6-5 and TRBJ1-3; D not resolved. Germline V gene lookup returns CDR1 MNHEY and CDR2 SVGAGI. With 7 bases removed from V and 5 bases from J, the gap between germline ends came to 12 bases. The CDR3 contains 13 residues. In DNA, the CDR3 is TGTGCCAGCACCGGGTTCCCTCGAAACACCATATATTTT. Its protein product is CASTGFPRNTIYF.

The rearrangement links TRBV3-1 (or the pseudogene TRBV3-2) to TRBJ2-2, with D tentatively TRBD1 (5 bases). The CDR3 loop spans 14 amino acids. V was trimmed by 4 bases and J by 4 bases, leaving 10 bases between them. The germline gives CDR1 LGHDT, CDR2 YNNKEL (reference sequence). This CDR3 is CASSRGRVTGELFF. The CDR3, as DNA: TGTGCCAGCAGCCGTGGCAGGGTCACCGGGGAGCTGTTTTTT.

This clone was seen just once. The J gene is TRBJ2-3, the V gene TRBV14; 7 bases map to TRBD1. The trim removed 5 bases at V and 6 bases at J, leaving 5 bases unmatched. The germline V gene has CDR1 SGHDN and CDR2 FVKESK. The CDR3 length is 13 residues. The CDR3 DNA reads TGTGCCAGCAGCGAAAGGGGGCTCGATACGCAGTATTTT. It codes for CASSERGLDTQYF.

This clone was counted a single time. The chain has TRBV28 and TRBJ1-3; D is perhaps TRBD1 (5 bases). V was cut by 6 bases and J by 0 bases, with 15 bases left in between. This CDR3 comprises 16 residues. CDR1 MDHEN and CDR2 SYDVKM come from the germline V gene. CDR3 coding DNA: TGTGCCAGCAGCTCGGGACTTATGAGCTCTGGAAACACCATATATTTT. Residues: CASSSGLMSSGNTIYF.

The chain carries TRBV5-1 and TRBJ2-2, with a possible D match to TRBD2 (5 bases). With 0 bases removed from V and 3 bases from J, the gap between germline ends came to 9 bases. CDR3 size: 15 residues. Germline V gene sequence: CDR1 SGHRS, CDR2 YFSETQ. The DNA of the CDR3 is TGCGCCAGCAGCTTGGTCAGTAGCGACACCGGGGAGCTGTTTTTT. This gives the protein CASSLVSSDTGELFF. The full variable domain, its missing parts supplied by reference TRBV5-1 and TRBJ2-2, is KAGVTQTPRYLIKTRGQQVTLSCSPISGHRSVSWYQQTPGQGLQFLFEYFSETQRNKGNFPGRFSGRQFSNSRSEMNVSTLELGDSALYLCASSLVSSDTGELFFGEGSRLTVL.